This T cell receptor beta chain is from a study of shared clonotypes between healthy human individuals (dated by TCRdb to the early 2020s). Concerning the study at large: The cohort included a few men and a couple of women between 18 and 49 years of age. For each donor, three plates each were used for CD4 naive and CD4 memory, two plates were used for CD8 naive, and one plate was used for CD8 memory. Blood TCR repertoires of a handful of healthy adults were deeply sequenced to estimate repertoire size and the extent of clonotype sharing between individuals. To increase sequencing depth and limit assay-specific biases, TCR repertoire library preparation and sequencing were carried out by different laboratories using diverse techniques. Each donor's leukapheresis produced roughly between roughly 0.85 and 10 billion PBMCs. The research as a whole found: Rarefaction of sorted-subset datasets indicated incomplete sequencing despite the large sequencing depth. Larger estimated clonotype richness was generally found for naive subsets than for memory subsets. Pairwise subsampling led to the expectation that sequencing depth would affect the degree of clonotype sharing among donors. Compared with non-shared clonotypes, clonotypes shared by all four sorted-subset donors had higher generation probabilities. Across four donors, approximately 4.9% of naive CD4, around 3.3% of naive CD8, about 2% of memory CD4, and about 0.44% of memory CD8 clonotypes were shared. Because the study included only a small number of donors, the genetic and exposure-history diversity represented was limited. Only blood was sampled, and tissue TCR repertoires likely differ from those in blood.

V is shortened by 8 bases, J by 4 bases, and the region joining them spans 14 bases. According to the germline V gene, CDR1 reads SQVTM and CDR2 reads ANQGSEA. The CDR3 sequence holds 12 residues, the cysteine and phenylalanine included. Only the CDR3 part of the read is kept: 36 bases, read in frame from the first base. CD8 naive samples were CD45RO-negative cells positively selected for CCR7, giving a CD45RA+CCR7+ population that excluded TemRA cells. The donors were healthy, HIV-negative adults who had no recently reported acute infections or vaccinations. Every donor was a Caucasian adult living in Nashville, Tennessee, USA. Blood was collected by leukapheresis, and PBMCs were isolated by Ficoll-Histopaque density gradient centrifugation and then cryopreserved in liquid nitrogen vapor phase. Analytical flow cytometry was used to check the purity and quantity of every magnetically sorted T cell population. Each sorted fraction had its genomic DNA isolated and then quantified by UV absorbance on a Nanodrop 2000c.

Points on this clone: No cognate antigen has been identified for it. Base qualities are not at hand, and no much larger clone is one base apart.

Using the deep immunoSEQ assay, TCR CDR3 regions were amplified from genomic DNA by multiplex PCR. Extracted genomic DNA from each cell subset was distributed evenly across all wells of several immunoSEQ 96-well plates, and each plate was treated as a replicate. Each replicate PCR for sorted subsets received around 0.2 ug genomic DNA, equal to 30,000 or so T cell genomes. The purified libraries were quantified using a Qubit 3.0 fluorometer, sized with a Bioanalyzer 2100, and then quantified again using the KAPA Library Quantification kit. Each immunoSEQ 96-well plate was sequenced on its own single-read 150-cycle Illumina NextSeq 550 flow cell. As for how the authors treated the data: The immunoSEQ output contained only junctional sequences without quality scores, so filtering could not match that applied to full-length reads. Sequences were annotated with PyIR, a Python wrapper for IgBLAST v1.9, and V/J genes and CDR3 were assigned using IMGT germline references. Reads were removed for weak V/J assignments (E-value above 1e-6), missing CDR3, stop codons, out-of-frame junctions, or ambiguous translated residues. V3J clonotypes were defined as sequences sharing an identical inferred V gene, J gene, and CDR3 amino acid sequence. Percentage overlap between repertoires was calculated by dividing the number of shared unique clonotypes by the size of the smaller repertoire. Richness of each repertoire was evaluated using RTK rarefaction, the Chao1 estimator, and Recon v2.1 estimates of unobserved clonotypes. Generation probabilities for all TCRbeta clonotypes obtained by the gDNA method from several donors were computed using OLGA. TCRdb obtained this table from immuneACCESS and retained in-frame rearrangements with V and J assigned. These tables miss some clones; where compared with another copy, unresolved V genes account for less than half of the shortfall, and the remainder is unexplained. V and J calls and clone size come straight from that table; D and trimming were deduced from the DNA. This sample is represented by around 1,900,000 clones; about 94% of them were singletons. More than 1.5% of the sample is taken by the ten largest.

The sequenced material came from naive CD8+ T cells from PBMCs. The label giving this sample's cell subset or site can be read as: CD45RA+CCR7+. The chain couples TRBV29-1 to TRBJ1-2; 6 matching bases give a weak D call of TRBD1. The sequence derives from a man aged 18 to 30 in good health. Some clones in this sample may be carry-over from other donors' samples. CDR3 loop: CSSIGGGYGYTF. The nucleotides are TGCAGCTCCATAGGGGGGGGCTATGGCTACACCTTC.